This T cell receptor beta chain stems from a study of T cell responses to AZD1222 COVID-19 vaccine. V was cut by 5 bases and J by 2 bases, with 13 bases left in between. The germline V gene has CDR1 MNHNY and CDR2 SVGAGI (reference sequence). The CDR3 loop spans 15 amino acids. By frequency in the sample, this clone is medium-sized. Some clones are missing from TCRdb's copy, which holds only in-frame ones; the method was immunoSEQ multiplex PCR. The data show 100,000 to 150,000 clones, around nine tenths seen once. This material consisted of peripheral blood, taken on day 0 of AZD1222 vaccination. This chain connects TRBV6-6 to TRBJ1-5, with no clear D. This receptor was obtained from an adult in good health. The CDR3 loop is CASSTDGDRNQPQHF. The CDR3 region has the DNA TGTGCCAGCAGTACCGACGGAGACCGCAATCAGCCCCAGCATTTT.